The rows below give T cell receptor beta chains drawn from one sample of a study of shared clonotypes between healthy human individuals. Measured with immunoSEQ multiplex PCR; TCRdb has only the in-frame clones, and not every one. The top ten hold about 1.5% of the sample, which has about 980,000 clones, approximately 80% seen once. Sequencing was done on a sample of memory CD4+ T cells sorted from blood. The receptors originated from a young man in good health. Both conserved end residues are part of each CDR3. The D gene is left open where the match is weak. Not all rows give a size; the values are once, few, many and, for expanded clones, a class.

>TRBD1|13|TRBJ1-2|-|TRBV7-6
TGTGCCAGCAGCCCGACAGGGCGGGATGGCTACACCTTC
CASSPTGRDGYTF
>TRBD1|15|TRBJ2-7|-|TRBV5-1
TGCGCCAGCAGCTTGGATGCAGGGGGACGATACGAGCAGTACTTC
CASSLDAGGRYEQYF
>TRBD1|15|TRBJ1-5|-|TRBV6-5
TGTGCCAGCAGTGCCTCCGGGACAGGGCATCAGCCCCAGCATTTT
CASSASGTGHQPQHF
>-|14|TRBJ2-5|-|TRBV5-1
TGCGCCAGCAGCGGCCGGGCCTCAGCAGGGACCCAGTACTTC
CASSGRASAGTQYF
>-|14|TRBJ1-2|-|TRBV27
TGTGCCAGCAGACCCTTGGGGGGGCCCTATGGCTACACCTTC
CASRPLGGPYGYTF
>-|13|TRBJ1-6|-|TRBV27
TGTGCCAGCAGTTCTAAAGAGAGCTCACCCCTCCACTTT
CASSSKESSPLHF
>TRBD2|15|TRBJ2-5|-|TRBV18
TGTGCCAGCTCGGTTACTAGCGGTGAAAGCGAGACCCAGTACTTC
CASSVTSGESETQYF
>TRBD1|15|TRBJ1-4|-|TRBV6-6
TGTGCCAGCAGATCCGGACAGGGGGGAAATGAAAAACTGTTTTTT
CASRSGQGGNEKLFF
>TRBD1|15|TRBJ2-2|-|TRBV30
TGTGCCTGGGAGCGAGGACAGGGATATACCGGGGAGCTGTTTTTT
CAWERGQGYTGELFF
>-|15|TRBJ2-7|-|TRBV30
TGTGCCTGGAGTGTATCCGGGTTTTACGGCTACGAGCAGTACTTC
CAWSVSGFYGYEQYF
>-|15|TRBJ1-4|-|TRBV4-3
TGCGCCAGCAGCCAAGATTTTGGGGGTTTTGAAAAACTGTTTTTT
CASSQDFGGFEKLFF
>TRBD2|15|TRBJ2-5|-|TRBV18
TGTGCCAGCTCTCCCCAAGCGGCGGGAGGGGAGACCCAGTACTTC
CASSPQAAGGETQYF
>-|15|TRBJ2-7|-|TRBV11-1
TGTGCCAGCAGCGGTCCGGGGTTCAGCTCCTACGAGCAGTACTTC
CASSGPGFSSYEQYF
>TRBD2|14|TRBJ2-7|-|TRBV6-5
TGTGCCAGCAATGAAGCGGGGGGGCCGTACGAGCAGTACTTC
CASNEAGGPYEQYF
>-|15|TRBJ1-6|-|TRBV19
TGTGCCAGTAGTATTGAAAGGACGGGCGGTTCACCCCTCCACTTT
CASSIERTGGSPLHF
>TRBD1|15|TRBJ1-2|-|TRBV28
TGTGCCAGCAGCACCGGGACAGCGATTAACTATGGCTACACCTTC
CASSTGTAINYGYTF
>-|13|TRBJ1-1|-|TRBV19
TGTGCCACCGTGCCGGGAGGGTACACTGAAGCTTTCTTT
CATVPGGYTEAFF
>-|14|TRBJ1-4|-|TRBV2
TGTGCCAGCAGGGGGACTTACCTTAATGAAAAACTGTTTTTT
CASRGTYLNEKLFF
>-|16|TRBJ2-6|-|TRBV14
TGTGCCAGCAGCCGCAATACAGTCTCTGGGGCCAACGTCCTGACTTTC
CASSRNTVSGANVLTF
>-|13|TRBJ2-5|-|TRBV30
TGTGCCTGGAGTGTACCGGACTGGGAGACCCAGTACTTC
CAWSVPDWETQYF
>-|16|TRBJ2-1|-|TRBV9
TGTGCCAGCAGCGTAGGAGGGGAATGGGGCTACAATGAGCAGTTCTTC
CASSVGGEWGYNEQFF
>-|13|TRBJ1-2|-|TRBV30
TGTGCCTGGAGTTCCGGGGTTCTATCTGGCTACACCTTC
CAWSSGVLSGYTF
>-|14|TRBJ1-2|-|TRBV2
TGTGCCAGCAGTGAAGGGGATGGCCCTTATGGCTACACCTTC
CASSEGDGPYGYTF
>-|11|TRBJ1-2|-|TRBV5-4
TGTGCCAGCAGCTTACAGGGTAAAAACACCTTC
CASSLQGKNTF
>-|13|TRBJ1-1|-|TRBV19
TGTGCCAGTAGTTCAGAGATGAACACTGAAGCTTTCTTT
CASSSEMNTEAFF
>-|14|TRBJ2-5|-|TRBV5-4
TGTGCCAGCAGCCTGGGACGCCTCCAAGAGACCCAGTACTTC
CASSLGRLQETQYF
>TRBD1|16|TRBJ1-2|-|TRBV11-2
TGTGCCAGCAGCTTAGGGAGGACAGGGGGGTACTATGGCTACACCTTC
CASSLGRTGGYYGYTF
>-|12|TRBJ2-7|-|TRBV11-2
TGTGCCAGCAGCTTGTATCCACACGAGCAGTACTTC
CASSLYPHEQYF
>-|14|TRBJ1-1|-|TRBV10-1
TGCGCCAGCAGTGCGGCGGGGCTTGGTACTGAAGCTTTCTTT
CASSAAGLGTEAFF
>-|11|TRBJ1-2|once|TRBV7-2
TGTGCCAGCAGCACTGGTTATGGCTACACCTTC
CASSTGYGYTF
>-|13|TRBJ1-5|-|TRBV30
TGTGCCTGGAGGGTCGGGGTCAATCAGCCCCAGCATTTT
CAWRVGVNQPQHF
>-|16|TRBJ2-7|-|TRBV5-1
TGCGCCAGCAGCCCGAGCCAGCTCTTACCCTCCTACGAGCAGTACTTC
CASSPSQLLPSYEQYF
>-|15|TRBJ2-3|-|TRBV4-1
TGCGCCAGCAGCCCCGGGGTCCCTGGAACAGATACGCAGTATTTT
CASSPGVPGTDTQYF
>TRBD2|14|TRBJ2-2|once|TRBV10-3
TGTGCCATCAGTTTTTCGGGGGGCACCGGGGAGCTGTTTTTT
CAISFSGGTGELFF
>-|15|TRBJ2-1|-|TRBV5-4
TGTGCCAGCAGCGACCGGACCTTACCGCGCGATGAGCAGTTCTTC
CASSDRTLPRDEQFF
>TRBD1|15|TRBJ1-2|-|TRBV18
TGTGCCAGCTCACCACTTGGACAGGGAGACTATGGCTACACCTTC
CASSPLGQGDYGYTF
>-|13|TRBJ2-7|many|TRBV10-1
TGCGCCAGCAGTGCTCAGATTGGGGACGAGCAGTACTTC
CASSAQIGDEQYF